The 2 T cell receptor beta chains given below trace back to one sample, sequenced in a study of patients and donors after allogeneic stem cell transplantation. TCRdb reprocessed the RT-PCR reads via MiXCR and lists one record per CDR3 protein. The sample contains 7,500 to 10,000 distinct CDR3 sequences, 5.9% of which appear only once. The sample comprised blood, either unsorted or a sorted T cell fraction (not recorded which). These receptors were obtained from a human donor who was either an allogeneic HSCT recipient or a stem cell or donor lymphocyte infusion donor (not recorded which). It is not recorded whose cells these are; they may come from a transplant donor.

This clonotype has a count of ten or more. This chain links TRBV5-1 with TRBJ1-2; no clear D. The CDR3 spans 16 residues. Germline V lookup: CDR1 SGHRS, CDR2 YFSETQ. V lost 5 bases, J lost 5 bases, and 22 bases lay in between. The DNA for the CDR3 is TGCGCCAGCAGGGGAGGAGACTCCGCAGGCCTGTATGGCTACACCTTC. Translation gives CASRGGDSAGLYGYTF.

This clonotype is judged medium-sized. This chain uses TRBV7-9 with TRBJ1-1; 9 nucleotides align to TRBD1. CDR3 length: 17 residues. Trimming cost V 1 base and J 5 bases; bases outside gene matches: 11. Germline CDR1 is SEHNR and CDR2 is FQNEAQ (reference sequence). The CDR3 DNA reads as TGTGCCAGCAGCTTAGGAGGGCTGACAGGGGGTGTAACTGAAGCTTTCTTT. Translated: CASSLGGLTGGVTEAFF. The full variable domain, rest sourced from reference TRBV7-9 and TRBJ1-1, is DTGVSQNPRHKITKRGQNVTFRCDPISEHNRLYWYRQTLGQGPEFLTYFQNEAQLEKSRLLSDRFSAERPKGSFSTLEIQRTEQGDSAMYLCASSLGGLTGGVTEAFFGQGTRLTVV.